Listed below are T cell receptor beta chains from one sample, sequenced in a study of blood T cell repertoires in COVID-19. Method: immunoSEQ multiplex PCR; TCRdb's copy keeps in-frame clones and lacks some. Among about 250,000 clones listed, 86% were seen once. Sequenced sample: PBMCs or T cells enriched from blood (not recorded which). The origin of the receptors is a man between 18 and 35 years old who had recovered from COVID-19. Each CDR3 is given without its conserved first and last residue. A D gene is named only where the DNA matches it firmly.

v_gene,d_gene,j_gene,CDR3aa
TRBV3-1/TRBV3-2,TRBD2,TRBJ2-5,ASSQRGGETQY
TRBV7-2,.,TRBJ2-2,ASTLGSGELF
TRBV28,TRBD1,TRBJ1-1,ASRNTGDTEAF
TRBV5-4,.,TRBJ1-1,ASSLAERDPEAF
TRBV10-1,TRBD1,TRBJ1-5,ASGQGQQPQH
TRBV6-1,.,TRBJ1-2,ASSEAPGTGWDGYT
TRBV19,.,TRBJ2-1,ASNLHSSYNEQF
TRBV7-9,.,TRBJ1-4,ASGEQANEKLF
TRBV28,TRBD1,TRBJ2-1,ASSLEYLGGGDEQF
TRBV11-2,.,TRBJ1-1,ASSFPTGASAF
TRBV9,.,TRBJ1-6,ASTPTVGNSPLH
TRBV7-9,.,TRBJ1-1,ASSLVTGRERGTEAF
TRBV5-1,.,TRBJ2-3,ASSLASPLLTGYTDTQY
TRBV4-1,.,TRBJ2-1,ASSQARPVNNEQF